This entry concerns a single T cell receptor (beta chain). With 5 bases removed from V and 2 bases from J, the gap between germline ends came to 16 bases. The CDR3 has 15 amino acids. In germline, CDR1 is KGHSH, CDR2 LQKENI. The data originate from a study of blood T cell repertoires in COVID-19. TCRdb's copy holds only in-frame clones and misses some; the assay was immunoSEQ multiplex PCR. The table shows about 230,000 clones, with 70% to 90% occurring only once. The sample was peripheral blood. This chain links TRBV18 with TRBJ2-7; D possibly corresponds to TRBD1 (6 bases). This receptor was identified in a man between 50 and 59 years old with COVID-19, enrolled during active disease. The CDR3 loop is CASSAQGHPTYEQYF. The CDR3 DNA sequence: TGTGCCAGCTCAGCCCAGGGACACCCTACCTACGAGCAGTACTTC.